The rows below give T cell receptor beta chains drawn from one sample of a study of OX40 agonist ivuxolimab in advanced cancers. The table came from immunoSEQ multiplex PCR; TCRdb's copy has only in-frame clones and leaves some out. The sample lists tens of thousands of clones; roughly nine tenths were seen once. The material was CD4+ or CD8+ T cells sorted from blood, obtained in a trial of the OX40 agonist ivuxolimab. The receptors stem from an adult with an advanced solid tumor such as melanoma, head and neck, liver or kidney cancer. The CDR3 runs from the conserved cysteine through the conserved F or W. The order of the fields is V gene, D gene, J gene, clone size, CDR3 DNA, CDR3 protein. A D gene is named only where the DNA matches it firmly. The listing skips clone size in some rows; elsewhere it reads once, few, many or a size class.

v_call: TRBV4-1; d_call: NA; j_call: TRBJ1-1; clone_size: NA; cdr3_nt: TGCGCCAGCAGCCCTGTTCACAGTGGCCCCCTCACTGAAGCTTTCTTT; cdr3_aa: CASSPVHSGPLTEAFF
v_call: TRBV9; d_call: NA; j_call: TRBJ1-4; clone_size: NA; cdr3_nt: TGTGCCAGCAGCGTAGAGACAGGCGCAACTAATGAAAAACTGTTTTTT; cdr3_aa: CASSVETGATNEKLFF
v_call: TRBV9; d_call: NA; j_call: TRBJ1-5; clone_size: NA; cdr3_nt: TGTGCCAGCAGCTCCGGGGGAGGTGGCAATCAGCCCCAGCATTTT; cdr3_aa: CASSSGGGGNQPQHF
v_call: TRBV4-2; d_call: NA; j_call: TRBJ1-4; clone_size: NA; cdr3_nt: TGTGCCAGCAGCCACGGGAACAGCCTGGAGGCAACTAATGAAAAACTGTTTTTT; cdr3_aa: CASSHGNSLEATNEKLFF
v_call: TRBV7-2; d_call: NA; j_call: TRBJ2-7; clone_size: NA; cdr3_nt: TGTGCCAGCAGCCCTAGCGGGACAGGGCACGAGCAGTACTTC; cdr3_aa: CASSPSGTGHEQYF
v_call: TRBV27; d_call: NA; j_call: TRBJ2-1; clone_size: NA; cdr3_nt: TGTGCCAGCAGTTTACAAAAAGGCGGGGTTGGGTACAATGAGCAGTTCTTC; cdr3_aa: CASSLQKGGVGYNEQFF
v_call: TRBV6-1; d_call: NA; j_call: TRBJ1-1; clone_size: NA; cdr3_nt: TGTGCCAGCAGCAGAGGGAAGGCCCTAAACACTGAAGCTTTCTTT; cdr3_aa: CASSRGKALNTEAFF
v_call: TRBV30; d_call: TRBD1; j_call: TRBJ1-1; clone_size: NA; cdr3_nt: TGTGCCTGGAGTTATAGGCAGGGGGTCAGTGACACTGAAGCTTTCTTT; cdr3_aa: CAWSYRQGVSDTEAFF
v_call: TRBV5-1; d_call: NA; j_call: TRBJ1-1; clone_size: NA; cdr3_nt: TGCGCCAGCAGCCGGGACAACAGGAACACTGAAGCTTTCTTT; cdr3_aa: CASSRDNRNTEAFF
v_call: TRBV9; d_call: TRBD2; j_call: TRBJ2-3; clone_size: NA; cdr3_nt: TGTGCCAGCAGCGTAGCGGCGGGGGGATCCACAGATACGCAGTATTTT; cdr3_aa: CASSVAAGGSTDTQYF
v_call: TRBV9; d_call: NA; j_call: TRBJ2-2; clone_size: NA; cdr3_nt: TGTGCCAGCACCCTCTCGGGGGCGGACACCGGGGAGCTGTTTTTT; cdr3_aa: CASTLSGADTGELFF
v_call: TRBV9; d_call: NA; j_call: TRBJ2-7; clone_size: NA; cdr3_nt: TGTGCCAGCAGCGCCGATGGGACGGCCTCCTACGAGCAGTACTTC; cdr3_aa: CASSADGTASYEQYF
v_call: TRBV25-1; d_call: TRBD1; j_call: TRBJ1-2; clone_size: once; cdr3_nt: TGTGCCAGCAGTGATGCGAGTGGACAGGGAGCTCGTGGCTACACCTTC; cdr3_aa: CASSDASGQGARGYTF
v_call: TRBV5-8; d_call: TRBD1; j_call: TRBJ2-7; clone_size: NA; cdr3_nt: TGTGCCAGCAGCTTGGAGGTGCGGACTCAGGGGGCCTACGAGCAGTACTTC; cdr3_aa: CASSLEVRTQGAYEQYF
v_call: TRBV5-1; d_call: NA; j_call: TRBJ1-6; clone_size: NA; cdr3_nt: TGCGCCAGCAGCTTGGAATCGGGCTCCTATAATTCACCCCTCCACTTT; cdr3_aa: CASSLESGSYNSPLHF
v_call: TRBV30; d_call: NA; j_call: TRBJ1-3; clone_size: NA; cdr3_nt: TGTGCCGGCCAGTTGGGGCCGGGAAACACCATATATTTT; cdr3_aa: CAGQLGPGNTIYF
v_call: TRBV6-5; d_call: NA; j_call: TRBJ1-2; clone_size: NA; cdr3_nt: TGTGCCAGCGGGAGGACAGTCGGTGGCTACACCTTC; cdr3_aa: CASGRTVGGYTF
v_call: TRBV7-9; d_call: TRBD1; j_call: TRBJ2-5; clone_size: NA; cdr3_nt: TGTGCCAGCAGCACCCAATCGGGACAGGGGCAAGAGACCCAGTACTTC; cdr3_aa: CASSTQSGQGQETQYF
v_call: TRBV4-2; d_call: NA; j_call: TRBJ1-5; clone_size: once; cdr3_nt: TGTGCCAGCAGCCAAGAGGACTCGGGCAATCAGCCCCAGCATTTT; cdr3_aa: CASSQEDSGNQPQHF
v_call: TRBV4-1; d_call: NA; j_call: TRBJ1-2; clone_size: few; cdr3_nt: TGCGCCAGCAGCCAAGTGGCCCGAAACTATGGCTACACCTTC; cdr3_aa: CASSQVARNYGYTF
v_call: TRBV9; d_call: NA; j_call: TRBJ2-7; clone_size: NA; cdr3_nt: TGTGCCAGCAGGGGGGTTGGATACGAGCAGTACTTC; cdr3_aa: CASRGVGYEQYF
v_call: TRBV7-3; d_call: NA; j_call: TRBJ1-2; clone_size: once; cdr3_nt: TGTGCCAGCAGCTTAAGAAGCGGGGGGGGCTACACCTTC; cdr3_aa: CASSLRSGGGYTF
v_call: TRBV9; d_call: TRBD1; j_call: TRBJ2-2; clone_size: NA; cdr3_nt: TGTGCCAGCAGCGTAGTCGGGACAGCCCCCACCGGGGAGCTGTTTTTT; cdr3_aa: CASSVVGTAPTGELFF
v_call: TRBV6-6; d_call: TRBD1; j_call: TRBJ2-5; clone_size: NA; cdr3_nt: TGTGCCAGCAGTTACCACGACAGGGTACAAGAGACCCAGTACTTC; cdr3_aa: CASSYHDRVQETQYF
v_call: TRBV25-1; d_call: NA; j_call: TRBJ1-2; clone_size: NA; cdr3_nt: TGTGCCAGCAGTGTCCCAGGGGTCAACGGCTACACCTTC; cdr3_aa: CASSVPGVNGYTF
v_call: TRBV2; d_call: TRBD1; j_call: TRBJ1-1; clone_size: NA; cdr3_nt: TGTGCCAGCAAATACCAGGGGGCTACTGAAGCTTTCTTT; cdr3_aa: CASKYQGATEAFF
v_call: TRBV9; d_call: NA; j_call: TRBJ2-2; clone_size: NA; cdr3_nt: TGTGCCAGCAGCGTTTTGTCTTCCGCCGGGGAGCTGTTTTTT; cdr3_aa: CASSVLSSAGELFF
v_call: TRBV5-1; d_call: NA; j_call: TRBJ1-2; clone_size: NA; cdr3_nt: TGCGCCAGCAGCTTGAGTACAATACCCCTTGGCTACACCTTC; cdr3_aa: CASSLSTIPLGYTF
v_call: TRBV19; d_call: TRBD1; j_call: TRBJ1-1; clone_size: NA; cdr3_nt: TGTGCCAGTAGTTTACCGGGACAGACTATGAACACTGAAGCTTTCTTT; cdr3_aa: CASSLPGQTMNTEAFF
v_call: TRBV5-1; d_call: TRBD1; j_call: TRBJ2-7; clone_size: once; cdr3_nt: TGCGCCAGCAGCCCCCGGACAGGGGAGTACGAGCAGTACTTC; cdr3_aa: CASSPRTGEYEQYF
v_call: TRBV6-6; d_call: NA; j_call: TRBJ1-6; clone_size: NA; cdr3_nt: TGTGCCAGCGACGGGCGGGGGGCGCAAAGTTCACCCCTCCACTTT; cdr3_aa: CASDGRGAQSSPLHF
v_call: TRBV6-5; d_call: NA; j_call: TRBJ1-6; clone_size: NA; cdr3_nt: TGTGCCAGCAGATCAGGCGTTAATTCACCCCTCCACTTT; cdr3_aa: CASRSGVNSPLHF
v_call: TRBV19; d_call: NA; j_call: TRBJ2-2; clone_size: NA; cdr3_nt: TGTGCCAGTAAAAACACCGGGGAGCTGTTTTTT; cdr3_aa: CASKNTGELFF
v_call: TRBV5-1; d_call: TRBD1; j_call: TRBJ1-1; clone_size: NA; cdr3_nt: TGCGCCAGCAGAGATGGGACAGGGGTTTCAAACACTGAAGCTTTCTTT; cdr3_aa: CASRDGTGVSNTEAFF
v_call: TRBV7-9; d_call: NA; j_call: TRBJ2-6; clone_size: NA; cdr3_nt: TGTGCCAGCGGGGTTGTCCATGAGGTCCTGACTTTC; cdr3_aa: CASGVVHEVLTF
v_call: TRBV11-2; d_call: TRBD1; j_call: TRBJ2-7; clone_size: once; cdr3_nt: TGTGCCAGCAGCTTAGGGCGGGGACAGGGGCCTTACGAGCAGTACTTC; cdr3_aa: CASSLGRGQGPYEQYF
v_call: TRBV7-6; d_call: NA; j_call: TRBJ1-1; clone_size: few; cdr3_nt: TGTGCCAGCAGCTCACAGTGGGGGGACACTGAAGCTTTCTTT; cdr3_aa: CASSSQWGDTEAFF
v_call: TRBV6-6; d_call: NA; j_call: TRBJ2-7; clone_size: NA; cdr3_nt: TGTGCCAGCAGGGCCGGGACGGCCAGCTCCTACGAGCAGTACTTC; cdr3_aa: CASRAGTASSYEQYF
v_call: TRBV9; d_call: TRBD1; j_call: TRBJ2-3; clone_size: NA; cdr3_nt: TGTGCCAGCAGCGTAGGAACAGGGGGCTTAACAGATACGCAGTATTTT; cdr3_aa: CASSVGTGGLTDTQYF
v_call: TRBV12-5; d_call: NA; j_call: TRBJ2-7; clone_size: NA; cdr3_nt: TGTGCTAGTGCTTTACAGGGTTACGAGCAGTACTTC; cdr3_aa: CASALQGYEQYF
v_call: TRBV5-1; d_call: NA; j_call: TRBJ1-3; clone_size: NA; cdr3_nt: TGCGCCAGCAGCGAGACAGGAAACACCATATATTTT; cdr3_aa: CASSETGNTIYF
v_call: TRBV7-6; d_call: TRBD1; j_call: TRBJ2-1; clone_size: NA; cdr3_nt: TGTGCCAGCAGCTTTGCCCTCGGGACAGGGAATGAGCAGTTCTTC; cdr3_aa: CASSFALGTGNEQFF
v_call: TRBV6-5; d_call: NA; j_call: TRBJ1-1; clone_size: NA; cdr3_nt: TGTGCCAGCAGGTTTCGGAACACTGAAGCTTTCTTT; cdr3_aa: CASRFRNTEAFF
v_call: TRBV2; d_call: NA; j_call: TRBJ2-2; clone_size: NA; cdr3_nt: TGTGCCAGCAGACAGGGGTCGGAGGGCACCGGGGAGCTGTTTTTT; cdr3_aa: CASRQGSEGTGELFF
v_call: TRBV5-1; d_call: NA; j_call: TRBJ2-5; clone_size: NA; cdr3_nt: TGCGCCAGCAGCTTGGGGGGACGGAGACAAGAGACCCAGTACTTC; cdr3_aa: CASSLGGRRQETQYF
v_call: TRBV7-9; d_call: NA; j_call: TRBJ1-1; clone_size: NA; cdr3_nt: TGTGCCAGCAGCTTTTCCGGAGGAGATGGAGCTTTCTTT; cdr3_aa: CASSFSGGDGAFF
v_call: TRBV29-1; d_call: NA; j_call: TRBJ1-3; clone_size: NA; cdr3_nt: TGCAGCGTTGTGGGGCACTCACCCCGCTCTGGAAACACCATATATTTT; cdr3_aa: CSVVGHSPRSGNTIYF
v_call: TRBV5-1; d_call: NA; j_call: TRBJ1-1; clone_size: NA; cdr3_nt: TGCGCTAGCACCCAAACACAGGGTCGGGGCACTGAAGCTTTCTTT; cdr3_aa: CASTQTQGRGTEAFF
v_call: TRBV18; d_call: TRBD1; j_call: TRBJ2-7; clone_size: NA; cdr3_nt: TGTGCCAGCTCACCACCGGGACAGGGCTTCGAGCAGTACTTC; cdr3_aa: CASSPPGQGFEQYF
v_call: TRBV9; d_call: NA; j_call: TRBJ1-1; clone_size: NA; cdr3_nt: TGTGCCAGCAGCGTAACAGAGGGAACTGAAGCTTTCTTT; cdr3_aa: CASSVTEGTEAFF
v_call: TRBV7-2; d_call: TRBD1; j_call: TRBJ2-7; clone_size: few; cdr3_nt: TGTGCCAGCAGCTACAGACAGGGCTACGAGCAGTACTTC; cdr3_aa: CASSYRQGYEQYF
v_call: TRBV6-5; d_call: NA; j_call: TRBJ2-7; clone_size: NA; cdr3_nt: TGTGCCAGCAGACGGGCCTACGAGCAGTACTTC; cdr3_aa: CASRRAYEQYF
v_call: TRBV19; d_call: NA; j_call: TRBJ2-7; clone_size: NA; cdr3_nt: TGTGCCAGTAGACAATATCGACGGGACGGAACCTACGAGCAGTACTTC; cdr3_aa: CASRQYRRDGTYEQYF
v_call: TRBV27; d_call: TRBD1; j_call: TRBJ2-1; clone_size: NA; cdr3_nt: TGTGCCAGCAGTTTCCAAGGACAGGGAGCGTACAATGAGCAGTTCTTC; cdr3_aa: CASSFQGQGAYNEQFF
v_call: TRBV27; d_call: TRBD1; j_call: TRBJ2-1; clone_size: NA; cdr3_nt: TGTGCCAGCAGCCCCTTAGCCGGGACAGGGGTCAATGAGCAGTTCTTC; cdr3_aa: CASSPLAGTGVNEQFF